This T cell receptor (beta chain) appears in the sequencing data of a study of a mutant IDH1 vaccine in newly diagnosed glioma (dated by TCRdb to about 2021). Regarding the study in general: Of the approximately 35 treated patients, approximately 60% were male and roughly 40% were female, and a mean age of roughly 40 years was recorded. Peripheral blood was drawn at six visits: V03 (baseline), V05, V07, V10, V12 and V13. Before enrollment, most patients had been given radiochemotherapy with temozolomide as standard therapy, while the rest had received either radiotherapy alone or temozolomide alone. Longitudinal TCRB deep sequencing was done for about two dozen treated patients, wherever samples were available for exploratory analyses.

Libraries were constructed by the immunoSEQ multiplex PCR assay. The hsTCRB Kit was used according to the manufacturer's protocol to amplify rearranged TCR beta chain sequences. Sequencing of TCRB libraries was carried out on an Illumina MiSeq. As for how the authors treated the data: The kit vendor's proprietary platform handled demultiplexing, trimming and gene mapping. TCRdb obtained this table from immuneACCESS and retained in-frame rearrangements with V and J assigned. These tables miss some clones; where compared with another copy, unresolved V genes account for less than half of the shortfall, and the remainder is unexplained. That table supplies the V and J calls and clone size; D and trimming were determined from the DNA. The sample records tens of thousands of clones, 80% to 90% of which are singletons. Around 4.5% of the sample goes to the ten largest clones. The label giving this sample's time point can be read as: baseline, week 1 (first vaccination visit). The sample's treatment or condition, from its label and the paper: pre-vaccination baseline after standard-of-care therapy. Donors had newly diagnosed WHO grade 3 or 4 IDH1-mutant astrocytomas with loss of nuclear ATRX. The samples were drawn from NOA16, a multicentre, single-arm, open-label phase I trial in Germany that tested a mutant IDH1 peptide vaccine in humans for the first time. Visit V03 blood draws served as the baseline sample for immunogenicity testing. Genomic DNA for TCRB sequencing was isolated from EDTA blood with the DNeasy Blood and Tissue Kit.

What the authors observed across the whole study: Pseudoprogression seemed to be unrelated to changes in the top peripheral T cell clonotypes found by TCRB sequencing. The authors noted that analyses of patient blood samples could not be reproduced because of sample limitations. Selection of PBMC samples for TCRB deep sequencing was based on availability. Immune responses induced by the vaccine were seen in 90% to 95% of patients across multiple MHC alleles.

As regards this clone: Its antigen is still unknown. No qualities accompany the bases; no much larger clone lies one base away.

Here V drops 4 bases and J drops 2 bases, and the junction holds 11 bases not matched to any gene. Inclusive of the bounding cysteine and phenylalanine, the CDR3 is 16 residues long. Only CDR3 DNA remains: 48 bases, in frame from the first base. Sequences SGHNT (CDR1) and YYREEE (CDR2) are obtained from the germline V gene (reference sequence). The TCR comes from a young woman with glioma. Some clones in this sample may be carry-over from other donors' samples. Sequences were derived from peripheral blood mononuclear cells (PBMCs), sampled from a glioma patient treated with radiotherapy, temozolomide or both. This sequence uses TRBV5-4 and TRBJ1-1; 7 of the junction bases match TRBD1. The CDR3 region has the sequence CASSEGGVRRNTEAFF. The DNA is as follows: TGTGCCAGCAGCGAAGGGGGCGTGAGAAGAAACACTGAAGCTTTCTTT.